These 17 T cell receptor beta chains originate from one sample sequenced in a study of cytomegalovirus exposure and HLA in healthy donors. The PCR contained 60 Vbeta and 13 Jbeta primers. Repertoires were generated with immunoSEQ multiplex PCR, while TCRdb's copy carries only in-frame clones and drops some. There are some 110,000 clones in the sample; less than 80% occur only once, and 3.5% to 4% lies in the top ten. Source material: PBMCs. These TCRs come from a man aged 55-75 years in good health and CMV-seronegative.

The chain recombines TRBV7-9 with TRBJ1-4; D may be TRBD1 (6 bases). The CDR3 has 14 amino acids. Germline lookup yields CDR1 SEHNR and CDR2 FQNEAQ (reference sequence). V was trimmed by 1 base and J by 5 bases, leaving 8 bases between them. CDR3 sequence (DNA): TGTGCCAGCAGCTTAGGGCAGGGGAATGAAAAACTGTTTTTT. It codes for CASSLGQGNEKLFF.

Concerning this clone itself: Relative to the germline gene, one junction end is altered; a read error may explain this. The rearrangement joins TRBV4-1 to TRBJ1-1; D is perhaps TRBD1 (5 bases). The germline V gene encodes CDR1 MGHRA and CDR2 YSYEKL. The CDR3 has 14 amino acids. CDR3 sequence: CASSQERGGYETFF. In DNA, the CDR3 is TGCGCCAGCAGCCAAGAACGGGGGGGGTATGAAACTTTCTTT.

The chain carries TRBV2 and TRBJ2-2, with 9 bases aligning to TRBD1. The CDR3 runs to 13 residues. The V gene's germline CDR1 is SNHLY and CDR2 FYNNEI. The trim removed 4 bases at V and 6 bases at J, leaving 0 bases unmatched. CDR3 coding DNA: TGTGCCAGCAGTGGACAGGGGGCCGGGGAGCTGTTTTTT. It encodes CASSGQGAGELFF.

CDR3 loop: CATETGGAGTDTQYF. CDR3 bases: TGTGCCACCGAGACAGGGGGCGCCGGCACAGATACGCAGTATTTT. The V and J genes are TRBV28 and TRBJ2-3; TRBD1 matches at 10 bases. The CDR3 runs to 15 residues. The germline gives CDR1 MDHEN, CDR2 SYDVKM. The J segment lost 1 base and the V segment lost 10 bases, leaving 8 bases of the junction unmatched.

The J gene is TRBJ2-4, the V gene TRBV5-1, with 8 bases aligning to TRBD1. Germline V gene sequence: CDR1 SGHRS, CDR2 YFSETQ. This CDR3 region has 17 residues. After removal of 1 base from V and 6 bases from J, the junction contained 12 bases not matched to a gene. The CDR3 reads CASSLFINLDRGNIQYF. Here the CDR3 DNA reads TGCGCCAGCAGCTTGTTCATTAATCTTGACAGGGGAAACATTCAGTACTTC.

The J gene is TRBJ2-1, the V gene TRBV4-2; D may be TRBD1 (5 bases). Germline CDR1 and CDR2: LGHNA and YNFKEQ. This CDR3 spans 15 amino acids. V lost 0 bases and J lost 2, with 8 bases in between. CDR3 nucleotide sequence: TGTGCCAGCAGCCAAGATGGGGCAGCCTACAATGAGCAGTTCTTC. This encodes CASSQDGAAYNEQFF.

This sequence joins TRBV5-1 and TRBJ2-3; a weak D match, TRBD1 (6 bases). The CDR3 sequence is 11 residues long. Germline V gives CDR1 SGHRS, CDR2 YFSETQ. V shed 7 bases and J shed 4 bases, with 7 bases lying between them. As DNA, the CDR3 is TGCGCCAGCCAGGGGTCAGATACGCAGTATTTT. Amino acids: CASQGSDTQYF.

CDR3 coding DNA: TGTGCCAGTAAGCCACGAGCTCCCCTGGAGACCCAGTACTTC. Protein: CASKPRAPLETQYF. The V gene is TRBV19, the J gene TRBJ2-5; D ambiguous. The V end lost 7 bases, the J end lost 5 bases, and 17 bases lay between the germline ends. Germline V gives CDR1 LNHDA, CDR2 SQIVND (reference sequence). The CDR3 covers 14 residues.

The V call is TRBV7-8, the J call TRBJ1-6; D perhaps matches TRBD1 (6 bases). V lost 4 bases to trimming and J lost 6 bases, with 16 bases between them. Germline CDR1 is SGHVS and CDR2 is FQNEAQ. CDR3 length equals 16 residues. In nucleotides, the CDR3 is TGTGCCAGCAGCTCTAGCCGGGGGGCGAGTAATTCACCCCTCCACTTT. This encodes CASSSSRGASNSPLHF.

This chain connects TRBV18 to TRBJ2-3; 12 nucleotides align to TRBD2. The germline CDR1 and CDR2 sequences are KGHSH and LQKENI. The J segment lost 6 bases and the V segment lost 3 bases, leaving 4 bases of the junction unmatched. CDR3 length: 15 amino acids. In nucleotides, the CDR3 is TGTGCCAGCTCACCTTCGGGACTAGCGGGCGATACGCAGTATTTT. Translation gives CASSPSGLAGDTQYF.

V gene TRBV6-1 combines with J gene TRBJ1-2; D is unresolved. The V and J ends lost 8 bases and 4 bases respectively, with 14 bases between them. Germline V CDR1 and CDR2: MNHNS, SASEGT. CDR3 size: 13 residues. CDR3 sequence reads: CASAAGSAYGYTF. The CDR3 bases are TGTGCCAGCGCGGCTGGCAGCGCCTATGGCTACACCTTC.

The chain has TRBV27 and TRBJ1-6; 9 nucleotides align to TRBD1. Per the germline V gene, CDR1 is MNHEY and CDR2 is SMNVEV (reference sequence). This CDR3 region has 15 residues. With 5 bases clipped from V and 8 bases from J, the junction kept 7 bases outside the gene matches. The CDR3 region is CASSLQGARDSPLHF. CDR3 DNA sequence: TGTGCCAGCAGTCTACAGGGGGCGAGGGATTCACCCCTCCACTTT.

The rearrangement joins TRBV7-9 to TRBJ1-1; D not certain. Looked up from germline, CDR1 is SEHNR and CDR2 is FQNEAQ (reference sequence). Trimming removed 2 bases at V and 3 bases at J, with 7 bases between. This CDR3 contains 13 residues. CDR3 region: CASSLYEDTEAFF. In DNA form, the CDR3 reads TGTGCCAGCAGCTTATACGAGGACACTGAAGCTTTCTTT.

In this sample, this clone turned up a few times. The genes are TRBV19 and TRBJ1-1; maybe TRBD1 (6 bases). Trimming took off 3 bases at V and 0 bases at J, with 11 bases between the two ends. The germline CDR1 and CDR2 sequences are LNHDA and SQIVND (reference sequence). CDR3 length equals 15 residues. The CDR3 coding sequence is TGTGCCAGTAGTATGATCCAGGGGATGAACACTGAAGCTTTCTTT. Its protein is CASSMIQGMNTEAFF.

On this clone itself: Because the CDR3's place on the DNA is in doubt, the DNA is left out and the CDR3 is given as listed by TCRdb. This CDR3 is CASSSSTGGRTGELFF. The V and J genes are TRBV6-6 and TRBJ2-2; TRBD1 is the table's D call, not checked against the DNA. The CDR3 has 16 residues if both end residues are counted. CDR1 and CDR2 from the germline V gene are MNHNY and SVGAGI (reference sequence).

This chain joins TRBV6-5 and TRBJ2-7, with no clear D. V gave up 0 bases and J gave up 3 bases, with 12 bases separating them. Germline V gives CDR1 MNHEY, CDR2 SVGAGI. There are 15 residues in the CDR3. The DNA for the CDR3 is TGTGCCAGCAGTTACTCGAGTGCGTATTACTACGAGCAGTACTTC. It specifies CASSYSSAYYYEQYF.

This clone occurred a few times. The chain has TRBV5-1 and TRBJ1-4; 9 nucleotides align to TRBD1. The germline CDR1 and CDR2 sequences are SGHRS and YFSETQ. The CDR3 spans 16 residues. Trimming took 1 base from V and 5 from J; bases not matched to a gene: 6. The CDR3 bases are TGCGCCAGCAGCTTGACAGAGACAGGGGGGAATGAAAAACTGTTTTTT. It translates to CASSLTETGGNEKLFF.